Shown below are 6 T cell receptor beta chains from a single sample sequenced in a study of response to subunit inactivated influenza vaccine. TCRdb reprocessed the RT-PCR reads with MiXCR, giving one entry per CDR3 protein. The profile shows roughly 650,000 distinct CDR3 sequences, about a sixth of them singletons. The source material was PBMCs from blood, sampled 12 days after vaccination. The receptors derive from a man aged 50 to 59 who received an inactivated influenza vaccine.

This clonotype was found a few times. This chain uses TRBV5-4 with TRBJ2-1; the match to TRBD2 covers 11 bases. Germline CDR1 SGHNT, CDR2 YYREEE (reference sequence). With 4 bases clipped from V and 10 bases from J, the junction kept 4 bases outside the gene matches. The CDR3 has 13 amino acids. CDR3 amino acids: CASSTSSGGEQFF. CDR3 bases: TGTGCCAGCAGCACCTCTAGCGGGGGGGAGCAGTTCTTC.

The rearrangement joins TRBV12-3 or TRBV12-4 to TRBJ2-2; perhaps TRBD2 as D (7 bases). V was trimmed by 0 bases and J by 7 bases, leaving 12 bases between them. The CDR3 runs 15 residues. The CDR3 nucleotides are TGTGCCAGCAGTTTAGCGGGGGGGGCTGGCGGGGAGCTGTTTTTT. It translates to CASSLAGGAGGELFF.

The rearrangement joins TRBV2 to TRBJ2-2, with TRBD1 as a possible D gene (6 bases). Germline assignment: CDR1 SNHLY and CDR2 FYNNEI. V was pared by 3 bases and J by 1 base, with 9 bases between. The CDR3 runs to 15 residues. The CDR3 bases are TGTGCCAGCAGTGAGTTGGGACAGAACACCGGGGAGCTGTTTTTT. Translated: CASSELGQNTGELFF.

This clonotype appeared a few times. V is TRBV5-1 and J is TRBJ1-1; D uncertain. Germline CDR1 is SGHRS and CDR2 is YFSETQ. The V end lost 3 bases, the J end lost 0 bases, and 15 bases lay between the germline ends. The CDR3 is 16 amino acids. Here the CDR3 DNA reads TGCGCCAGCAGCTCTCGACGGACCCCCATGAACACTGAAGCTTTCTTT. This encodes CASSSRRTPMNTEAFF.

V gene TRBV15 combines with J gene TRBJ2-1; a weak D match, TRBD2 (5 bases). Trimming removed 1 base from V and 1 base from J, with 8 bases in between. The V gene's germline CDR1 is LNHNV and CDR2 YYDKDF (reference sequence). This CDR3 has 15 amino acids. The CDR3 DNA reads TGTGCCACCAGCAGAGGCCTAGCTTCCTACAATGAGCAGTTCTTC. It yields the protein CATSRGLASYNEQFF.

CDR3 amino acids: CASSPDQVQYF. The CDR3 DNA sequence: TGTGCCAGCAGCCCGGACCAAGTCCAGTACTTC. The J gene is TRBJ2-4, the V gene TRBV7-2; D gene unclear. The germline V gene has CDR1 SGHTA and CDR2 FQGNSA. The CDR3 runs to 11 residues. V lost 5 bases and J 13 bases, leaving 12 bases between the germline ends.